These 26 T cell receptor beta chains were sequenced from one sample in a study of CD8+CD57+ T cells in acquired aplastic anemia. CDR3 and TCR beta VDJ profiling relied on a genomic DNA template. Each CDR3 protein gets one entry after TCRdb re-called the reads with MiXCR. The sample holds 95,000 to 150,000 distinct CDR3 sequences, about two fifths seen once. Patients who underwent sequencing had shown CD8+CD57+ cell expansion by flow cytometry. The sequenced material came from sorted CD4+, CD8+, or CD8+CD57+ T cells (not recorded which) from PBMCs. The receptor source for this set is a human donor with aplastic anemia.

About this clonotype: Possible read error: a much larger clone is one base away. This rearrangement joins TRBV5-1 to TRBJ1-5, with D unclear. CDR1 and CDR2 (germline): SGHRS, YFSETQ. Trimming took off 7 bases at V and 7 bases at J, with 15 bases between the two ends. The CDR3 runs 13 residues. DNA of the CDR3: TGCGCCAGCGGCCGCAGAAGTGGACAGCCCCAGCATTTT. It encodes CASGRRSGQPQHF.

This clonotype has a count of ten or more. The rearrangement joins TRBV7-2 to TRBJ2-2, with 15 nucleotides matching TRBD2. Germline CDR1 is SGHTA and CDR2 is FQGNSA. With 6 bases clipped from V and 0 bases from J, the junction kept 2 bases outside the gene matches. The CDR3 is 17 residues long. For the CDR3, the DNA is TGTGCCAGCAGGGGACTAGCGGGGGGTCCGAACACCGGGGAGCTGTTTTTT. The encoded protein is CASRGLAGGPNTGELFF.

A word on this clonotype: Given a much more abundant clone one base away, this may be a read error. The CDR3 nucleotides are TGTGCCAGCAGCAGCCGGGACTTAGGGCACGGGGAGCTGTTTTTT. It is translated as CASSSRDLGHGELFF. V is TRBV7-9 and J is TRBJ2-2; a possible D gene is TRBD2 (6 bases). Trimming removed 5 bases at V and 7 bases at J, with 17 bases between. Per germline, CDR1 SEHNR and CDR2 FQNEAQ (reference sequence). The CDR3 has 15 amino acids.

This chain joins TRBV2 and TRBJ1-1; 10 bases are shared with TRBD1. CDR1 and CDR2 from the germline V gene are SNHLY and FYNNEI. The ends lost 7 bases at V and 4 bases at J; junction bases unmatched: 9. CDR3 length: 15 residues. CDR3 residues: CASIPGQGFGTEAFF. CDR3 bases: TGTGCCAGCATCCCGGGACAGGGGTTTGGCACTGAAGCTTTCTTT.

This clonotype was seen repeatedly, ten times or more. This chain joins TRBV25-1 and TRBJ1-3, with a weak D call TRBD1 (6 bases). Per germline, CDR1 MGHDK and CDR2 SYGVNS. The ends were cut back, 9 bases at V and 2 bases at J, with 11 bases in the middle. CDR3 length: 13 residues. CDR3 bases: TGTGCCAGTAAACAGGGAGCTGGAAACACCATATATTTT. This translates into CASKQGAGNTIYF.

The chain recombines TRBV10-3 with TRBJ1-1, with D tentatively TRBD1 (5 bases). The CDR3 extends over 13 amino acids. The V end lost 8 bases, the J end lost 1 base, and 11 bases lay between the germline ends. The germline gives CDR1 ENHRY, CDR2 SYGVKD. This CDR3 reads CAIQWDWNTEAFF. In DNA form, the CDR3 reads TGTGCCATCCAGTGGGACTGGAACACTGAAGCTTTCTTT.

This clonotype was detected only a few times. Given a much more abundant clone one base away, this may be a read error. This chain joins TRBV5-1 and TRBJ1-3; tentatively, D is TRBD1 (6 bases). The V gene's germline CDR1 is SGHRS and CDR2 YFSETQ. This CDR3 region has 15 residues. The CDR3 bases are TGCGTCAGCAGCCCGGACAGTTACTCTGGAAACACCATATATTTT. Its translation: CVSSPDSYSGNTIYF.

J is TRBJ2-4 and V is TRBV19, with D perhaps matching TRBD1 (5 bases). The CDR3 loop spans 15 amino acids. Germline V gene lookup returns CDR1 LNHDA and CDR2 SQIVND (reference sequence). V was cut by 3 bases and J by 6 bases, with 15 bases left in between. As DNA, the CDR3 is TGTGCCAGTAGTATTTTGGACAACTCTGGAAACATTCAGTACTTC. Translating gives CASSILDNSGNIQYF.

This clonotype came up once. The chain carries TRBV5-1 and TRBJ1-4; D might be TRBD1 (5 bases). V dropped 1 base and J dropped 6 bases, with 10 bases sitting between them. The CDR3 contains 14 residues. Germline CDR1 reads SGHRS; CDR2 reads YFSETQ. The CDR3 region is CASSLTGFYEKLFF. Written as DNA, the CDR3 is TGCGCCAGCAGCTTGACAGGATTTTATGAAAAACTGTTTTTT. Variable domain in full (rest from reference TRBV5-1 and TRBJ1-4): KAGVTQTPRYLIKTRGQQVTLSCSPISGHRSVSWYQQTPGQGLQFLFEYFSETQRNKGNFPGRFSGRQFSNSRSEMNVSTLELGDSALYLCASSLTGFYEKLFFGSGTQLSVL.

This clonotype was observed a few times. This sequence joins TRBV24-1 and TRBJ2-5; possibly TRBD2 for D (6 bases). The V end lost 3 bases, the J end lost 5 bases, and 15 bases lay between the germline ends. The CDR3 spans 15 residues. Germline V gene data show CDR1 as KGHDR and CDR2 as SFDVKD. The CDR3, as DNA: TGTGCCACCAGTGATCCCAGGACTACTAGTGAGACCCAGTACTTC. This sequence encodes CATSDPRTTSETQYF.

The genes are TRBV5-5 and TRBJ2-7; D might be TRBD1 (7 bases). The germline V gene has CDR1 SGHKS and CDR2 YYEKEE (reference sequence). The CDR3 contains 16 residues. The V end was cut by 3 bases, the J end by 2 bases, with 18 bases between. The CDR3 spells CASSSARGQGAYEQYF. CDR3 coding DNA: TGTGCCAGCAGCTCGGCCCGGGGGCAGGGGGCCTACGAGCAGTACTTC.

The chain joins TRBV18 to TRBJ2-6, with 7 positions matching TRBD1. The CDR3 runs 18 residues. The germline gives CDR1 KGHSH, CDR2 LQKENI. V was clipped by 3 bases and J by 1 base; unmatched bases: 9. CDR3 sequence reads: CASSPSQGQRSGANVLTF. The CDR3 coding sequence is TGTGCCAGCTCACCTAGCCAGGGACAGAGGTCTGGGGCCAACGTCCTGACTTTC.

The J gene is TRBJ2-7, the V gene TRBV10-3; D remains ambiguous. The length of the CDR3 is 11 residues. V was cut by 10 bases and J by 7 bases, with 14 bases left in between. Germline CDR1 and CDR2: ENHRY and SYGVKD. The CDR3 protein is CATSDGVEQYF. The DNA of the CDR3 is TGTGCCACCTCGGACGGAGTTGAGCAGTACTTC.

The genes are TRBV10-3 and TRBJ2-7; 10 bases are shared with TRBD1. The CDR3 extends over 14 amino acids. The V and J ends lost 6 bases and 7 bases, in that order; junction bases with no gene match: 9. Germline CDR1 ENHRY, CDR2 SYGVKD. CDR3 bases: TGTGCCATCAGCGAGAGACAGGGGGCCGTAGAGCAGTACTTC. The encoded protein is CAISERQGAVEQYF.

This clonotype was detected a few times. This chain connects TRBV5-4 to TRBJ2-7; no definite D call. Trimming pared 4 bases from V and 7 bases from J, leaving 18 bases between. This CDR3 is built from 14 residues. Germline V gives CDR1 SGHNT, CDR2 YYREEE (reference sequence). CDR3 in DNA: TGTGCCAGCAGCCATCCCAGCGCCCCGACGGAGCAGTACTTC. Translating it yields CASSHPSAPTEQYF.

This clonotype was seen at least ten times. The chain employs TRBV5-5 and TRBJ2-7; no clear D gene. The CDR3 has 15 residues. Per the germline V gene, CDR1 is SGHKS and CDR2 is YYEKEE (reference sequence). Deletions cut 0 bases from V and 2 bases from J, with 12 bases between. This chain's CDR3 is CASSLALGVTYEQYF. CDR3 coding DNA: TGTGCCAGCAGCTTGGCGTTAGGAGTTACCTACGAGCAGTACTTC.

With regard to this clonotype: A much larger clone differs by one base, so this may be a read error. The chain couples TRBV14 to TRBJ1-6; D not resolved. Germline V gene data show CDR1 as SGHDN and CDR2 as FVKESK. Trimming cost V 3 bases and J 9 bases, with 15 bases left between them. The CDR3 covers 15 residues. Written as DNA, the CDR3 is TGTGCCAGCAGCCAGGATCCACCCCCACGTTCACCCCTCCACTTT. Translated: CASSQDPPPRSPLHF.

This clonotype was counted many times. This sequence joins TRBV19 and TRBJ2-3, with a possible D match to TRBD2 (5 bases). Germline lookup yields CDR1 LNHDA and CDR2 SQIVND (reference sequence). The V and J ends lost 3 bases and 2 bases respectively, with 12 bases between them. The CDR3 length is 15 residues. In nucleotides, the CDR3 is TGTGCCAGTAGTATCCGCCGGGGAGCCACAGATACGCAGTATTTT. Protein product: CASSIRRGATDTQYF.

The chain is built from TRBV7-2 and TRBJ2-7; D is undetermined. The DNA end favors TRBJ2-5, so the J call may be wrong. CDR1 and CDR2 from the germline V gene are SGHTA and FQGNSA. This CDR3 has 12 amino acids. CDR3 sequence (DNA): TGTGCCAGCAGCCGACCGGAGGAGACCCAGTACTTC. Protein sequence: CASSRPEETQYF.

Ten or more counts support this clonotype. This chain joins TRBV18 and TRBJ2-7, with 9 bases identical to TRBD1. CDR1 is KGHSH and CDR2 is LQKENI in the germline V gene. The CDR3 consists of 14 residues. V lost 6 bases and J lost 6; bases outside the gene matches: 9. The CDR3 DNA follows: TGTGCCAGCTCGGCTTCCGGGACAGGGATCGAGCAGTACTTC. It is translated as CASSASGTGIEQYF.

There are many counts of this clonotype. The V call is TRBV5-1, the J call TRBJ1-1; 7 nucleotides align to TRBD1. The CDR3 spans 16 residues. The trim removed 4 bases at V and 1 base at J, leaving 10 bases unmatched. CDR1 is SGHRS, CDR2 YFSETQ, per germline. The CDR3 nucleotides read TGCGCCAGCAGCCCGGCGGCAGGGGGGAAGAACACTGAAGCTTTCTTT. Translation gives CASSPAAGGKNTEAFF.

The table lists this clonotype with many counts. The gene calls are TRBV15 and TRBJ2-7; tentatively, D is TRBD1 (6 bases). Germline CDR1 is LNHNV and CDR2 is YYDKDF (reference sequence). The CDR3 covers 15 residues. Trimming shortened V by 5 bases and J by 4 bases, and 18 bases separated the two germline ends. The CDR3 DNA is TGTGCCACCAGCTCCCGAAGGACAGCTATTTACGAGCAGTACTTC. This gives the protein CATSSRRTAIYEQYF.

This clonotype was detected once. The CDR3 sequence is CSGYRISYEQYF. For the CDR3, the DNA is TGCAGTGGCTACAGGATCTCCTACGAGCAGTACTTC. The rearrangement joins TRBV20-1 to TRBJ2-7; D is possibly TRBD1 (5 bases). In germline, CDR1 is DFQATT, CDR2 SNEGSKA (reference sequence). The V and J ends lost 7 bases and 0 bases respectively, with 10 bases between them. The CDR3 covers 12 residues.

This clonotype showed up many times. The DNA for the CDR3 is TGCGCCAGCACGAGCGGGGTAGACACAGATACGCAGTATTTT. The encoded protein is CASTSGVDTDTQYF. The rearrangement uses TRBV5-1 and TRBJ2-3; 7 bases line up with TRBD2. With V trimmed by 6 bases and J by 2 bases, 6 bases remained unmatched. CDR3 length: 14 amino acids. Looked up from germline, CDR1 is SGHRS and CDR2 is YFSETQ.

This clonotype has a count of ten or more. The CDR3 loop reads CASSLERGGIDTQYF. Here the CDR3 DNA reads TGTGCCAGCAGCTTAGAGCGGGGCGGGATAGATACGCAGTATTTT. This sequence joins TRBV7-3 and TRBJ2-3, with TRBD2 matching over 7 bases. The length of the CDR3 is 15 residues. The germline V gene encodes CDR1 SGHTA and CDR2 FQGTGA. Germline trimming cut 2 bases from V and 5 bases from J; bases unmatched to any gene: 7.

This clonotype was found many times. This chain links TRBV20-1 with TRBJ1-3; D unclear. The CDR3 sequence is 14 residues long. V gave up 6 bases and J gave up 4 bases, with 16 bases separating them. The germline gives CDR1 DFQATT, CDR2 SNEGSKA (reference sequence). The CDR3 DNA sequence: TGCAGTGCCCGCCCGGGATCGAAAGGAAACACCATATATTTT. Translating gives CSARPGSKGNTIYF.